A single sample gave rise to the 3 T cell receptor beta chains below, sequenced in a study of blood T cell repertoires in COVID-19. Repertoires were generated with immunoSEQ multiplex PCR, while TCRdb's copy carries only in-frame clones and drops some. Among a few hundred thousand clones, roughly 89% were seen once, and the ten largest hold approximately 4%. The specimen was PBMCs or T cells enriched from blood (not recorded which). The receptors were sampled from a woman aged 18-30 years with acute COVID-19.

The V gene is TRBV7-9, the J gene TRBJ2-2; 7 bases align to TRBD1. J lost 5 bases, V lost 5 bases, and 11 bases had no gene match. The CDR3 extends over 16 amino acids. CDR1 is SEHNR and CDR2 is FQNEAQ in the germline V gene (reference sequence). In DNA, the CDR3 is TGTGCCAGCAGCGGATTAGGACAGGAAAAAACCGGGGAGCTGTTTTTT. Translating gives CASSGLGQEKTGELFF.

The chain couples TRBV5-1 to TRBJ2-2; possible D gene TRBD2, 6 bases. The CDR3 extends over 15 amino acids. Between the trimmed V and J ends, which lost 3 bases and 2 bases, there was a span of 11 bases. CDR1 SGHRS and CDR2 YFSETQ come from the germline V gene. The CDR3 spells CASSWGGVNTGELFF. CDR3 sequence (DNA): TGCGCCAGCAGCTGGGGAGGTGTCAACACCGGGGAGCTGTTTTTT.

The CDR3 reads CASSIGTGERSSPLHF. In nucleotides, the CDR3 is TGTGCCAGTAGTATAGGGACAGGGGAGAGAAGCTCACCCCTCCACTTT. V and J are TRBV19 and TRBJ1-6; 9 bases are a match to TRBD1. The V gene end was trimmed by 1 base and the J gene end by 10 bases; junction bases not matched to a gene: 8. This CDR3 is built from 16 residues. Per the germline V gene, CDR1 is LNHDA and CDR2 is SQIVND (reference sequence).